These T cell receptor beta chains were read from a single sample in a study of T-cell reconstitution after alpha-beta-depleted transplantation in children. TCRdb fed the PCR reads into MiXCR, producing one record per CDR3 protein. The data hold about 27,000 distinct CDR3 sequences, with 15% to 20% observed a single time. This sample comprised PBMCs, mostly from graft donor cells, obtained 60 days after TCRalphabeta/CD19-depleted stem cell transplant. These receptors came from a male patient aged 2 to 10 who had a stem cell transplant for acute lymphoblastic leukemia, so the T cells may come from the graft donor. The CDR3 runs from the conserved cysteine through the conserved F or W. Each record gives: D gene, clone size, V gene, J gene, CDR3 DNA, CDR3 protein. A D gene is named only where the DNA matches it firmly. Clone size is stated in some rows and not others, as once, few, many or a class when expanded.

d_call: TRBD2; clone_size: few; v_call: TRBV9; j_call: TRBJ2-1; cdr3_nt: TGTGCCAGCAGCTCCGGGACTAGCCACAATGAGCAGTTCTTC; cdr3_aa: CASSSGTSHNEQFF
d_call: TRBD2; clone_size: .; v_call: TRBV28; j_call: TRBJ2-6; cdr3_nt: TGTGCCAGCAGTTTAGCGGGGGGGCCTGGGGCCAACGTCCTGACTTTC; cdr3_aa: CASSLAGGPGANVLTF
d_call: .; clone_size: medium-sized; v_call: TRBV25-1; j_call: TRBJ1-4; cdr3_nt: TGTGCCAGCAGTAAAGGTGAAAAACTGTTTTTT; cdr3_aa: CASSKGEKLFF
d_call: .; clone_size: .; v_call: TRBV11-3; j_call: TRBJ2-3; cdr3_nt: TGTGCCAGCAGCCCTACGAGGGGGGCAGATACGCAGTATTTT; cdr3_aa: CASSPTRGADTQYF
d_call: .; clone_size: few; v_call: TRBV27; j_call: TRBJ2-2; cdr3_nt: TGTGCCAGCAGTTTATCGGGTAGAGGGGAGCTGTTTTTT; cdr3_aa: CASSLSGRGELFF
d_call: TRBD1; clone_size: many; v_call: TRBV7-2; j_call: TRBJ1-3; cdr3_nt: TGTGCCAGCAGCTTAGCTTTGACAGGGGTAATTGGAAACACCATATATTTT; cdr3_aa: CASSLALTGVIGNTIYF
d_call: .; clone_size: .; v_call: TRBV12-3/TRBV12-4; j_call: TRBJ1-1; cdr3_nt: TGTGCCAGCAGTTTACTGGAGAACACTGAAGCTTTCTTT; cdr3_aa: CASSLLENTEAFF
d_call: TRBD2; clone_size: many; v_call: TRBV29-1; j_call: TRBJ2-7; cdr3_nt: TGCAGCGCGAAATCTCCGGGACTAGCGGGCGGCGAGCAGTACTTC; cdr3_aa: CSAKSPGLAGGEQYF
d_call: TRBD2; clone_size: many; v_call: TRBV6-1; j_call: TRBJ2-3; cdr3_nt: TGTGCCAGCAGTCTAGCGGATACCCACCGCACAGATACGCAGTATTTT; cdr3_aa: CASSLADTHRTDTQYF
d_call: .; clone_size: many; v_call: TRBV10-1; j_call: TRBJ1-2; cdr3_nt: TGCGCCAGCAGTGCGGACGGTAACTATGGCTACACCTTC; cdr3_aa: CASSADGNYGYTF